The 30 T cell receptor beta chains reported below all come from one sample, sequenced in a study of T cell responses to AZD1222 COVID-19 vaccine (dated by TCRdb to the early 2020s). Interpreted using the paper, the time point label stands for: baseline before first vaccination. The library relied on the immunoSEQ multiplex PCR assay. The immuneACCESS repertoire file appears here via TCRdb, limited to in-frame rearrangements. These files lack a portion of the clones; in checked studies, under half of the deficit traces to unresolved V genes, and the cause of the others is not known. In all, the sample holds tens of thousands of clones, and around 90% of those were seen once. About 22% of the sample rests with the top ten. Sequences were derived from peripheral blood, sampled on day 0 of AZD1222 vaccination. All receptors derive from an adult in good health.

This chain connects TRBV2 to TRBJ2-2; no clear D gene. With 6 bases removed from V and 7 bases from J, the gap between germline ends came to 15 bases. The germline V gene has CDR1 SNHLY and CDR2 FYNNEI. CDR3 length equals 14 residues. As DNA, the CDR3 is TGTGCCAGCAGCGTGAATTCTCTTAGCGGGGAGCTGTTTTTT. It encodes CASSVNSLSGELFF. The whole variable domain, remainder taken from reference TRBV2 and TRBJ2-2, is EPEVTQTPSHQVTQMGQEVILRCVPISNHLYFYWYRQILGQKVEFLVSFYNNEISEKSEIFDDQFSVERPDGSNFTLKIRSTKLEDSAMYFCASSVNSLSGELFFGEGSRLTVL.

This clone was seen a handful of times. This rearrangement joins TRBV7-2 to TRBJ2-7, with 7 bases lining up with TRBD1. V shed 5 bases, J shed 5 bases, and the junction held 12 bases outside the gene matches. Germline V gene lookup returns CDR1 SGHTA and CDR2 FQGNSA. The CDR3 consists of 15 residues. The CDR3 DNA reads TGTGCCAGCAGCGCCCAGACAGGGTTCGTGGACGAGCAGTACTTC. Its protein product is CASSAQTGFVDEQYF.

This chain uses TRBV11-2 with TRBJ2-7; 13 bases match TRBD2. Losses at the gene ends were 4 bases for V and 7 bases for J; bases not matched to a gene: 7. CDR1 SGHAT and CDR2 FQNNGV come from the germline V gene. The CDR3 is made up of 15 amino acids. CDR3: CASSYSPGLAGEQYF. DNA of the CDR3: TGTGCCAGCAGCTATTCCCCGGGACTAGCGGGAGAGCAGTACTTC.

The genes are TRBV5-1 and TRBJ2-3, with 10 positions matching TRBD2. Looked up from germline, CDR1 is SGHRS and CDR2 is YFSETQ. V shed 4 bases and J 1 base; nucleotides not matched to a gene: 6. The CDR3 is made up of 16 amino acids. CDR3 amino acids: CASSAILAGGTDTQYF. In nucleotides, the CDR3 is TGCGCCAGCAGCGCGATCCTAGCGGGAGGCACAGATACGCAGTATTTT.

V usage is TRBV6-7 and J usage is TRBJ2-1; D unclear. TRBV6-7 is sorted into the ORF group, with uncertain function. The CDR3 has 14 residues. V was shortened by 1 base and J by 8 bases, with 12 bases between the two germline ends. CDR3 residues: CASSYYNSRHEQFF. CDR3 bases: TGTGCCAGCAGTTACTATAATAGCAGGCATGAGCAGTTCTTC.

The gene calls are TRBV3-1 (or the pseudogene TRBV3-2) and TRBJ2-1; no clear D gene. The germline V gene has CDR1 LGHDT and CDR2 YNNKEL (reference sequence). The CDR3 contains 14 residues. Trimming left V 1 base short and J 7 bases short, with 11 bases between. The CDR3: CASSQGNLRNEQFF. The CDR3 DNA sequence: TGTGCCAGCAGCCAAGGAAATCTCCGGAATGAGCAGTTCTTC.

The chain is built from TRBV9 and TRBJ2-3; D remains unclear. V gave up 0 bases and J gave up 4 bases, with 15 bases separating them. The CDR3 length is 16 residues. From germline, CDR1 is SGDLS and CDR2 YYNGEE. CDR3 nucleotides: TGTGCCAGCAGCGTAGAGGTGGTAGCATCGGCAGATACGCAGTATTTT. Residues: CASSVEVVASADTQYF.

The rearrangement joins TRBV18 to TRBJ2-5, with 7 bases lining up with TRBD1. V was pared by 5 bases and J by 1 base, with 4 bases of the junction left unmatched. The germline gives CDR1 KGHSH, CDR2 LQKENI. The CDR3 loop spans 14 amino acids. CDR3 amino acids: CASSNWDSQETQYF. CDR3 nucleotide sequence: TGTGCCAGCTCAAATTGGGACAGCCAAGAGACCCAGTACTTC.

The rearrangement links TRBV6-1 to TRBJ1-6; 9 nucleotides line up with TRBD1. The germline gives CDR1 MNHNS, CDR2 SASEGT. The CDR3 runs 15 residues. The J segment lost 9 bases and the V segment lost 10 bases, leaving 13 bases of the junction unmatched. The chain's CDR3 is CATALSGTGSSPLHF. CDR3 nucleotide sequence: TGTGCCACCGCCCTTTCCGGGACAGGGAGTTCACCCCTCCACTTT.

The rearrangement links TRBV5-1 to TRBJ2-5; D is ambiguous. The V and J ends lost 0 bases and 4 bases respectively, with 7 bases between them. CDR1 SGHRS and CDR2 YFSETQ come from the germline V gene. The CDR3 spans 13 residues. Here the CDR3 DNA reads TGCGCCAGCAGCTTGGTCCCAGCAGAGACCCAGTACTTC. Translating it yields CASSLVPAETQYF. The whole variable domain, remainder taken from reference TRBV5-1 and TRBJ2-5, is KAGVTQTPRYLIKTRGQQVTLSCSPISGHRSVSWYQQTPGQGLQFLFEYFSETQRNKGNFPGRFSGRQFSNSRSEMNVSTLELGDSALYLCASSLVPAETQYFGPGTRLLVL.

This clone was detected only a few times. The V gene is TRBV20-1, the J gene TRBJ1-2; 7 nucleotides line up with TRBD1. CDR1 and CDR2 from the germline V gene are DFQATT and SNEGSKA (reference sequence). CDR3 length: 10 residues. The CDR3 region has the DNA TGCCGCGCCAGGGGGGAGGGCTACACCTTC. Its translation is CRARGEGYTF.

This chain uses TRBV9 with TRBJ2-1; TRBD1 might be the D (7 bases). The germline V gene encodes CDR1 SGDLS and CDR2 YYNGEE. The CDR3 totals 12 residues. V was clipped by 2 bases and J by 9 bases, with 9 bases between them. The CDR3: CASSVEGAEQFF. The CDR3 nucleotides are TGTGCCAGCAGCGTGGAGGGGGCTGAGCAGTTCTTC.

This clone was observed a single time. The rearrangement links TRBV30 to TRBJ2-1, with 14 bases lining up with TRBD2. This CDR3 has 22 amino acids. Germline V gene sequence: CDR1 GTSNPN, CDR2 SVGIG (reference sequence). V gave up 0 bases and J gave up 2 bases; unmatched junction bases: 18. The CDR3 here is CAWSVLGLAGGISPLAYNEQFF. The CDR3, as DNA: TGTGCCTGGAGTGTTCTCGGACTAGCGGGAGGAATTTCGCCCCTAGCCTACAATGAGCAGTTCTTC.

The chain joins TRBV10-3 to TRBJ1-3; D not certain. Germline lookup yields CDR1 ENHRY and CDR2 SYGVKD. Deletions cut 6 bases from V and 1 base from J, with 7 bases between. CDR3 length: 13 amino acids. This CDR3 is CAISLGSGNTIYF. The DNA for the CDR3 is TGTGCCATCAGCTTGGGGTCTGGAAACACCATATATTTT.

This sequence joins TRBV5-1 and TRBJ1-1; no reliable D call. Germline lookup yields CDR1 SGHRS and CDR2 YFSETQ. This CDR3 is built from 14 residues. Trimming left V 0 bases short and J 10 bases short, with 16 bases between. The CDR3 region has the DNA TGCGCCAGCAGCTTGGATATAGCAGGAATGATAGCTTTCTTT. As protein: CASSLDIAGMIAFF.

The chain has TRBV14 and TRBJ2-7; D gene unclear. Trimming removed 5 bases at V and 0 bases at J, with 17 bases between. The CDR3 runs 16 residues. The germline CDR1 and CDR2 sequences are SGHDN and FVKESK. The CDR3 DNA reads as TGTGCCAGCAGCTCCTATAGGGCATCCCGCTCCTACGAGCAGTACTTC. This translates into CASSSYRASRSYEQYF.

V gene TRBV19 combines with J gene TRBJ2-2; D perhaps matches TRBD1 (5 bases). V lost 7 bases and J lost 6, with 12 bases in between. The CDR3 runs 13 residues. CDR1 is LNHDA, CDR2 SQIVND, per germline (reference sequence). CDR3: CASKPGMAGELFF. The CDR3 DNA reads TGTGCCAGTAAACCAGGGATGGCCGGGGAGCTGTTTTTT.

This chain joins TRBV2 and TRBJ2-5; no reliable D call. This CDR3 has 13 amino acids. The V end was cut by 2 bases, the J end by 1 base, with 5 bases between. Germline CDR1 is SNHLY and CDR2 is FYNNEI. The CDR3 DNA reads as TGTGCCAGCAGTGAACGTCTCCAAGAGACCCAGTACTTC. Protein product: CASSERLQETQYF. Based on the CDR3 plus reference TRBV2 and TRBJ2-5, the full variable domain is EPEVTQTPSHQVTQMGQEVILRCVPISNHLYFYWYRQILGQKVEFLVSFYNNEISEKSEIFDDQFSVERPDGSNFTLKIRSTKLEDSAMYFCASSERLQETQYFGPGTRLLVL.

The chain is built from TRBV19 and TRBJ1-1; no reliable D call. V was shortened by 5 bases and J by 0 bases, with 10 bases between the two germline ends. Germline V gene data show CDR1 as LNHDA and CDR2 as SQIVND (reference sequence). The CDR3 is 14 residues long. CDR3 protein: CASSQVRLNTEAFF. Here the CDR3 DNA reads TGTGCCAGTAGTCAGGTGAGATTGAACACTGAAGCTTTCTTT.

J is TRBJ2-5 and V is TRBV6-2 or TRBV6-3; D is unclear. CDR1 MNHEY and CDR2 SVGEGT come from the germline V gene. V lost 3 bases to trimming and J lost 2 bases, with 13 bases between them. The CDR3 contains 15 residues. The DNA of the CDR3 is TGTGCCAGCAGTTATCGGCCACTGGTACAAGAGACCCAGTACTTC. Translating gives CASSYRPLVQETQYF.

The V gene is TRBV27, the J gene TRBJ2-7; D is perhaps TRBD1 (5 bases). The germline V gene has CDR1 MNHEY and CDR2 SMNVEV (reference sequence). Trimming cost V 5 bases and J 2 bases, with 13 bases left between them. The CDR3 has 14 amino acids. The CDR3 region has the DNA TGTGCCAGCAGTCCGACAGAAACTGCCTACGAGCAGTACTTC. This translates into CASSPTETAYEQYF.

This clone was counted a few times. In nucleotides, the CDR3 is TGTGCCAGCAGTTCCATCTCCTCCGGGACAAGCTCCTACGAGCAGTACTTC. It yields the protein CASSSISSGTSSYEQYF. The V and J genes are TRBV28 and TRBJ2-7, with a tentative D call TRBD1 (6 bases). In germline, CDR1 is MDHEN, CDR2 SYDVKM. V was clipped by 4 bases and J by 0 bases, with 19 bases between them. This CDR3 contains 17 residues.

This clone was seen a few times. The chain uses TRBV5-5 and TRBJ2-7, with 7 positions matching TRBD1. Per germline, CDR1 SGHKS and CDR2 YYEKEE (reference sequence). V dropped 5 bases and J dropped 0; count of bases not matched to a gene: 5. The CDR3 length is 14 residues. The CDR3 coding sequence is TGTGCCAGCAGATCTCGACAGGGCTCCTACGAGCAGTACTTC. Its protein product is CASRSRQGSYEQYF. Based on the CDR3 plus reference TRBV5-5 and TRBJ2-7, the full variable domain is DAGVTQSPTHLIKTRGQQVTLRCSPISGHKSVSWYQQVLGQGPQFIFQYYEKEERGRGNFPDRFSARQFPNYSSELNVNALLLGDSALYLCASRSRQGSYEQYFGPGTRLTVT.

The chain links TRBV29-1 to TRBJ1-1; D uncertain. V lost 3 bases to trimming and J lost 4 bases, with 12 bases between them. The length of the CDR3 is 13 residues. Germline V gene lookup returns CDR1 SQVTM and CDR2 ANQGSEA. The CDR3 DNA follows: TGCAGCGTTGAGAAAGGCGGGATCACTGAAGCTTTCTTT. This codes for CSVEKGGITEAFF.

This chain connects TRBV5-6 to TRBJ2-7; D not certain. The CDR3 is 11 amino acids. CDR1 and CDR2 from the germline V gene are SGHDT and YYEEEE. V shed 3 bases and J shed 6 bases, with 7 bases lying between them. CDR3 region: CASSYGREQYF. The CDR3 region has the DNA TGTGCCAGCAGCTATGGTCGCGAGCAGTACTTC.

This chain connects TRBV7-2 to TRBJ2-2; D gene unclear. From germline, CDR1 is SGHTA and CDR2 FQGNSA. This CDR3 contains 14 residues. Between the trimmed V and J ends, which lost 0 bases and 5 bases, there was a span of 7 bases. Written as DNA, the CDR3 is TGTGCCAGCAGCTTAGCGCTCGGGACCGGGGAGCTGTTTTTT. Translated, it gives CASSLALGTGELFF.

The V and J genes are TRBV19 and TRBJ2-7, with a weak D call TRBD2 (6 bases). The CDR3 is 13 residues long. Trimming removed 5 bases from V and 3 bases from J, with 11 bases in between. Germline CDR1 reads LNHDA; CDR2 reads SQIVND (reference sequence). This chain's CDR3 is CASSLGGNYEQYF. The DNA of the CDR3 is TGTGCCAGTAGTCTTGGCGGGAACTACGAGCAGTACTTC.

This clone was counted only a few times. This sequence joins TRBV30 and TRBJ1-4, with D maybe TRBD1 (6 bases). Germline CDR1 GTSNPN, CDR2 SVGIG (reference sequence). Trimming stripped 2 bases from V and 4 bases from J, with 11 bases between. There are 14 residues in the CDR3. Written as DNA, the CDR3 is TGTGCCTGGAGTCAACAGGGAAGTAATGAAAAACTGTTTTTT. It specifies CAWSQQGSNEKLFF.

The CDR3 coding sequence is TGTGCCATCAGCTATACCGGGACAGGGGGCAGCGATGAGCAGTTCTTC. This sequence encodes CAISYTGTGGSDEQFF. The chain links TRBV10-3 to TRBJ2-1, with TRBD1 matching 12 bases. The CDR3 is 16 amino acids. CDR1 is ENHRY, CDR2 SYGVKD, per germline. V lost 6 bases to trimming and J lost 8 bases; unmatched junction nucleotides: 11.

The CDR3 loop reads CASSLIASGRETQYF. CDR3 sequence (DNA): TGTGCCAGCAGCTTGATCGCTAGCGGGAGGGAGACCCAGTACTTC. The chain combines TRBV5-4 with TRBJ2-5; 11 bases agree with TRBD2. Germline values: CDR1 SGHNT, CDR2 YYREEE (reference sequence). Losses at the gene ends were 1 base for V and 5 bases for J; bases not matched to a gene: 4. This CDR3 contains 15 residues.